The 28 T cell receptor beta chains below come from one sample, sequenced in a study of beta chain features in type 1 diabetes. Expressed TCRB transcripts were sequenced because the entire RNA isolate underwent reverse transcription. Libraries were prepared by immunoSEQ multiplex PCR; TCRdb keeps only in-frame clonotypes and omits some of them. This sample has some 150,000 clones; around 13% occur once, and the top ten carry 1.3%. No antigens are known for them. Notes on the study in general: Significant though moderate, a shortening of TCRB CDR3s appeared in all four CD4+ subsets of Type 1 diabetes patients.

The sample was central memory CD4+ T cells from blood. These receptors were taken from a young man with type 1 diabetes.

This clone turned up a few times. This chain links TRBV6-6 with TRBJ1-1; 7 nucleotides line up with TRBD1. The CDR3 sequence is 11 residues long. J lost 9 bases, V lost 7 bases, and 5 bases had no gene match. The germline V gene encodes CDR1 MNHNY and CDR2 SVGAGI (reference sequence). The chain's CDR3 is CASKETGKAFF. In DNA form, the CDR3 reads TGTGCCAGCAAGGAGACAGGGAAAGCTTTCTTT.

This chain's CDR3 is CASSLSAGNTQYF. The DNA of the CDR3 is TGTGCCAGCAGCTTATCAGCAGGCAATACGCAGTATTTT. The chain recombines TRBV7-8 with TRBJ2-3, with unresolved D. Trimming took 2 bases from V and 7 from J, leaving 10 bases between them. Germline V gives CDR1 SGHVS, CDR2 FQNEAQ. CDR3 length: 13 amino acids.

Points on this clone: Other DNA sequences in this specimen translate into the identical CDR3. The chain joins TRBV7-2 to TRBJ2-5; perhaps TRBD2 as D (5 bases). Germline CDR1 and CDR2: SGHTA and FQGNSA. V was clipped by 1 base and J by 5 bases, with 5 bases between them. The CDR3 runs to 12 residues. The CDR3: CASSLGRETQYF. The CDR3 bases are TGTGCCAGCAGCTTAGGGAGGGAGACCCAGTACTTC.

This clone was detected ten times or more. The rearrangement uses TRBV19 and TRBJ2-2; D may correspond to TRBD1 or TRBD2 (5 bases each). CDR1 LNHDA and CDR2 SQIVND come from the germline V gene (reference sequence). V was clipped by 5 bases and J by 5 bases, with 15 bases between them. This CDR3 region has 15 residues. The CDR3 DNA follows: TGTGCCAGTAGTGCCGGGGCTACGCGAACCGGGGAGCTGTTTTTT. This encodes CASSAGATRTGELFF.

The V gene is TRBV9, the J gene TRBJ2-3, with D maybe TRBD1 (5 bases). CDR1 and CDR2 from the germline V gene are SGDLS and YYNGEE. The CDR3 runs to 15 residues. V was cut by 1 base and J by 3 bases, with 12 bases left in between. The CDR3 nucleotides read TGTGCCAGCAGCGTACAGGGCATTGGTACAGATACGCAGTATTTT. As protein: CASSVQGIGTDTQYF. Supplemented by reference TRBV9 and TRBJ2-3, the full variable domain reads DSGVTQTPKHLITATGQRVTLRCSPRSGDLSVYWYQQSLDQGLQFLIQYYNGEERAKGNILERFSAQQFPDLHSELNLSSLELGDSALYFCASSVQGIGTDTQYFGPGTRLTVL.

V usage is TRBV28 and J usage is TRBJ1-2; TRBD1 aligns across 7 bases. CDR1 is MDHEN, CDR2 SYDVKM, per germline. This CDR3 has 13 residues. With 8 bases clipped from V and 2 bases from J, the junction kept 5 bases outside the gene matches. Here the CDR3 DNA reads TGTGCCAGCTCGACAGGGCCGAACTATGGCTACACCTTC. This gives the protein CASSTGPNYGYTF.

V and J are TRBV7-9 and TRBJ2-7; the D gene is possibly TRBD1 (5 bases). This CDR3 is built from 13 residues. V lost 7 bases and J lost 1, with 11 bases in between. Germline assignment: CDR1 SEHNR and CDR2 FQNEAQ (reference sequence). CDR3 nucleotide sequence: TGTGCCAGCATGGGGCCACATTCCTACGAGCAGTACTTC. This gives the protein CASMGPHSYEQYF.

This clone was seen at least ten times. This chain connects TRBV30 to TRBJ1-4; a weak D match, TRBD1 (6 bases). Germline V gene data show CDR1 as GTSNPN and CDR2 as SVGIG (reference sequence). Trimming cost V 4 bases and J 5 bases, with 14 bases left between them. This CDR3 region has 14 residues. In DNA, the CDR3 is TGTGCCTGGACCTACAGGGCTTTCAATGAAAAACTGTTTTTT. This codes for CAWTYRAFNEKLFF.

There are a few counts of this clone. The V gene is TRBV9, the J gene TRBJ2-5, with D perhaps being TRBD1 or TRBD2 (5 bases each). The CDR3 has 15 residues. Trimming left V 3 bases short and J 2 bases short, with 14 bases between. Per the germline V gene, CDR1 is SGDLS and CDR2 is YYNGEE. CDR3 sequence: CASSALGVPQETQYF. CDR3 bases: TGTGCCAGCAGCGCCCTGGGGGTCCCTCAAGAGACCCAGTACTTC.

This clone appeared a few times. The V and J genes are TRBV27 and TRBJ2-5; D tentatively fits TRBD1 or TRBD2 (5 bases each). Germline CDR1 reads MNHEY; CDR2 reads SMNVEV (reference sequence). V lost 4 bases to trimming and J lost 2 bases, with 8 bases between them. The CDR3 is 13 residues long. CDR3 protein: CASSWGMQETQYF. The CDR3 bases are TGTGCCAGCAGTTGGGGGATGCAAGAGACCCAGTACTTC.

V usage is TRBV28 and J usage is TRBJ2-7; weak D call: TRBD1 (6 bases). Germline CDR1 MDHEN, CDR2 SYDVKM. Deletions cut 5 bases from V and 5 bases from J, with 10 bases between. The CDR3 extends over 12 amino acids. The CDR3 DNA sequence: TGTGCCAGCAGTCTAACAGGGAACGAGCAGTACTTC. Amino acids: CASSLTGNEQYF.

The sample holds a few counts of this clone. The V call is TRBV7-2, the J call TRBJ1-6, with 7 nucleotides matching TRBD1. In germline, CDR1 is SGHTA, CDR2 FQGNSA. The CDR3 consists of 15 residues. V was pared by 0 bases and J by 7 bases, with 3 bases of the junction left unmatched. The CDR3 loop is CASSLAPGQNSPLHF. The CDR3 nucleotides read TGTGCCAGCAGCTTAGCGCCGGGACAGAATTCACCCCTCCACTTT.

DNA of the CDR3: TGCGCCAGCAGCCCAGTTGGCCCCCTGGGTGGCTACACCTTC. Protein product: CASSPVGPLGGYTF. The gene calls are TRBV5-1 and TRBJ1-2; no clear D. The ends were cut back, 4 bases at V and 7 bases at J, with 17 bases in the middle. In germline, CDR1 is SGHRS, CDR2 YFSETQ. The length of the CDR3 is 14 residues.

This clone was seen only a few times. The chain has TRBV10-3 and TRBJ2-1, with 9 bases that match TRBD2. This CDR3 is 17 amino acids long. With V trimmed by 8 bases and J by 3 bases, 14 bases remained unmatched. The germline CDR1 and CDR2 sequences are ENHRY and SYGVKD. The CDR3 region is CAISPQEGAGGYNEQFF. CDR3 DNA: TGTGCCATCTCTCCCCAGGAGGGAGCGGGGGGCTACAATGAGCAGTTCTTC.

This clone was recorded a few times. The rearrangement links TRBV10-3 to TRBJ1-4, with D hard to call. Germline-derived CDR1 and CDR2 are ENHRY and SYGVKD. The CDR3 extends over 15 amino acids. V dropped 2 bases and J dropped 6 bases, with 13 bases sitting between them. The CDR3 loop is CAISEKRGSDEKLFF. CDR3 DNA: TGTGCCATCAGTGAGAAAAGAGGGTCGGATGAAAAACTGTTTTTT.

The rearrangement joins TRBV6-5 to TRBJ1-2, with no clear D. V was pared by 1 base and J by 2 bases, with 5 bases between. There are 13 residues in the CDR3. Germline V gene data show CDR1 as MNHEY and CDR2 as SVGAGI. The CDR3 coding sequence is TGTGCCAGCAGTTACTACGGGAACTATGGCTACACCTTC. This translates into CASSYYGNYGYTF.

The gene calls are TRBV29-1 and TRBJ2-5; tentatively, D is TRBD2 (6 bases). The CDR3 has 13 residues. Germline assignment: CDR1 SQVTM and CDR2 ANQGSEA. The V gene lost 6 bases and the J gene lost 5 bases, with 16 bases spanning the gap. The DNA for the CDR3 is TGCAGCGTCCTTCGGGGACTCAAGGAGACCCAGTACTTC. As protein: CSVLRGLKETQYF.

The chain links TRBV11-2 to TRBJ2-7; perhaps D is TRBD1 or TRBD2 (6 bases each). Germline V gene sequence: CDR1 SGHAT, CDR2 FQNNGV. The CDR3 runs to 15 residues. V lost 2 bases and J lost 2, with 13 bases in between. The CDR3, as DNA: TGTGCCAGCAGCTTACCATTCGGGGGCACCTACGAGCAGTACTTC. This encodes CASSLPFGGTYEQYF.

Written as DNA, the CDR3 is TGTGCCAGCACCTCCGGCTTCAGCAACACTGAAGCTTTCTTT. It yields the protein CASTSGFSNTEAFF. The V and J genes are TRBV7-9 and TRBJ1-1; D gene uncertain. CDR3 length equals 14 residues. The germline gives CDR1 SEHNR, CDR2 FQNEAQ (reference sequence). Trimming left V 7 bases short and J 2 bases short, with 14 bases between.

This clone came up a few times. The V gene is TRBV27, the J gene TRBJ1-2; TRBD1 matches at 8 bases. Trimming took 5 bases from V and 4 from J; bases not matched to a gene: 9. The length of the CDR3 is 15 residues. Germline V gene sequence: CDR1 MNHEY, CDR2 SMNVEV (reference sequence). CDR3 nucleotides: TGTGCCAGCAGTCCCGGGACAGGTTTCTTCTATGGCTACACCTTC. Translated: CASSPGTGFFYGYTF.

This clone was seen a single time. Here the CDR3 DNA reads TGTGCCAGCAGCCGGGGGTCGGGGGGCCAAGAGACCCAGTACTTC. Encoded protein: CASSRGSGGQETQYF. The chain is built from TRBV6-6 and TRBJ2-5, with 7 nucleotides matching TRBD2. V lost 6 bases to trimming and J lost 1 base; unmatched junction nucleotides: 8. CDR3 length equals 15 residues. The germline gives CDR1 MNHNY, CDR2 SVGAGI (reference sequence).

This chain's CDR3 is CAISENRAVNYGYTF. Here the CDR3 DNA reads TGTGCCATCAGCGAGAACAGGGCCGTGAACTATGGCTACACCTTC. The chain employs TRBV10-3 and TRBJ1-2; the D gene is possibly TRBD1 (6 bases). The germline V gene encodes CDR1 ENHRY and CDR2 SYGVKD. V was pared by 6 bases and J by 2 bases, with 16 bases between. The CDR3 loop spans 15 amino acids.

This clone occurred many times. V and J are TRBV6-1 and TRBJ2-5; maybe TRBD1 (6 bases). The CDR3 contains 13 residues. Deletions cut 6 bases from V and 4 bases from J, with 12 bases between. Germline-derived CDR1 and CDR2 are MNHNS and SASEGT. CDR3 sequence: CASRTTGPETQYF. The CDR3, as DNA: TGTGCCAGCAGAACTACAGGGCCAGAGACCCAGTACTTC.

The genes are TRBV6-5 and TRBJ2-5; D ambiguous. V lost 6 bases and J 2 bases, leaving 4 bases between the germline ends. The CDR3 extends over 11 amino acids. CDR1 and CDR2 (germline): MNHEY, SVGAGI. The CDR3 region has the DNA TGTGCCAGCAGCCGTCAAGAGACCCAGTACTTC. This codes for CASSRQETQYF.

The rearrangement uses TRBV30 and TRBJ1-2, with D possibly TRBD1 on 5 matching bases. From germline, CDR1 is GTSNPN and CDR2 SVGIG (reference sequence). The CDR3 has 13 residues. Trimming took 4 bases from V and 2 from J, leaving 11 bases between them. Here the CDR3 reads CAWTSQGNYGYTF. CDR3 sequence (DNA): TGTGCCTGGACTTCCCAGGGAAACTATGGCTACACCTTC.

The rearrangement joins TRBV19 to TRBJ2-2; D gene ambiguous. V was trimmed by 4 bases and J by 2 bases, leaving 11 bases between them. The CDR3 spans 15 residues. Germline CDR1 reads LNHDA; CDR2 reads SQIVND (reference sequence). The CDR3 DNA is TGTGCCAGTAGTAGGGGTCCCTTTAACACCGGGGAGCTGTTTTTT. This encodes CASSRGPFNTGELFF.

In the case of this clone: Different DNA sequences within this sample yield the same CDR3. J is TRBJ2-5 and V is TRBV6-1, with D uncertain. V dropped 6 bases and J dropped 4 bases, with 3 bases sitting between them. CDR1 is MNHNS, CDR2 SASEGT, per germline. CDR3 size: 10 residues. This CDR3 reads CASRRETQYF. DNA for the CDR3: TGTGCCAGCAGGAGAGAGACCCAGTACTTC.

In its sample, this clone was seen a few times. CDR3 in amino acids: CASRKGQNNEKLFF. CDR3 coding DNA: TGTGCCAGCAGAAAGGGACAGAATAATGAAAAACTGTTTTTT. The V and J genes are TRBV6-6 and TRBJ1-4; 7 nucleotides line up with TRBD1. CDR3 size: 14 residues. The germline V gene encodes CDR1 MNHNY and CDR2 SVGAGI (reference sequence). The J segment lost 4 bases and the V segment lost 6 bases, leaving 5 bases of the junction unmatched.